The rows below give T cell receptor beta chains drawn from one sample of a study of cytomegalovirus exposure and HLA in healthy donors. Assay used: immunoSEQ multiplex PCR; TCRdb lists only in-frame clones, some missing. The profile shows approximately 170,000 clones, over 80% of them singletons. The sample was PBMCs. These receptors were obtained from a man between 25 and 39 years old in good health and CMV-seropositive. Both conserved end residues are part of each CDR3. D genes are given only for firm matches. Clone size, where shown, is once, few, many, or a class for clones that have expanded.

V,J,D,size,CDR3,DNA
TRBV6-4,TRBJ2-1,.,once,CASSDSYDWRGYNEQFF,TGTGCCAGCAGTGACTCCTACGACTGGCGGGGCTACAATGAGCAGTTCTTC
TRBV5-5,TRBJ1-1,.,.,CASSLVGPMNTEAFF,TGTGCCAGCAGCTTGGTGGGGCCGATGAACACTGAAGCTTTCTTT
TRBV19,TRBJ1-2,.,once,CASREQGPYGYTF,TGTGCCAGTAGGGAGCAGGGCCCCTATGGCTACACCTTC
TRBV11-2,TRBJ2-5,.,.,CASSLSRLRETQYF,TGTGCCAGCAGCTTATCGAGGCTTCGGGAGACCCAGTACTTC
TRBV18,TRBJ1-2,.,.,CASGSPEGNNYGYTF,TGTGCCAGCGGAAGTCCGGAGGGAAACAACTATGGCTACACCTTC
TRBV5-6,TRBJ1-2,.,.,CASSLATVIFQYGYTF,TGTGCCAGCAGCTTGGCGACAGTCATCTTCCAGTATGGCTACACCTTC
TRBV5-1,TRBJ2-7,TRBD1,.,CASSKAHNRDRSPEQYF,TGCGCCAGCAGCAAGGCCCACAACCGGGACAGGTCCCCCGAGCAGTACTTC
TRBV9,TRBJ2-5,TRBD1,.,CASSVSRTGRETQYF,TGTGCCAGCAGCGTATCCCGGACAGGGAGGGAGACCCAGTACTTC
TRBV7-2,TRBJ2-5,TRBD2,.,CASSPGFGGGTQYF,TGTGCCAGCAGCCCCGGATTTGGGGGGGGGACCCAGTACTTC
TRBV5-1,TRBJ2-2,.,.,CASSFNGRGPPGELFF,TGCGCCAGCAGCTTTAATGGACGGGGTCCCCCCGGGGAGCTGTTTTTT
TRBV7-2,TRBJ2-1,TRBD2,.,CASSPGTSGGRGDEQFF,TGTGCCAGCAGCCCAGGGACTAGCGGGGGGCGGGGGGATGAGCAGTTCTTC
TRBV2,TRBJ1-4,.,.,CASSGRGRNEKLFF,TGTGCCAGCAGTGGTCGAGGCCGCAATGAAAAACTGTTTTTT
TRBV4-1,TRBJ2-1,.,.,CASSGGAADEQFF,TGCGCCAGCAGCGGGGGGGCAGCGGATGAGCAGTTCTTC
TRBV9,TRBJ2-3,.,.,CASSVVGATTDTQYF,TGTGCCAGCAGCGTAGTTGGGGCTACCACAGATACGCAGTATTTT
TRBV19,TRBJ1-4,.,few,CASSIQRTVNEKLFF,TGTGCCAGTAGCATTCAGCGGACAGTTAATGAAAAACTGTTTTTT
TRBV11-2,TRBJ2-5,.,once,CASSLAVRLPQETQYF,TGTGCCAGCAGCTTAGCGGTGCGGCTACCCCAAGAGACCCAGTACTTC
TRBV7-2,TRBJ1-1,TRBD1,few,CASRATGGNTEAFF,TGTGCCAGCAGAGCCACAGGGGGGAACACTGAAGCTTTCTTT
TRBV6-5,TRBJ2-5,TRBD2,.,CASRAGGPETQYF,TGTGCCAGCAGAGCGGGGGGACCAGAGACCCAGTACTTC
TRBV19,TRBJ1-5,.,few,CASSIARPAPQHF,TGTGCCAGTAGTATTGCGCGGCCGGCCCCCCAGCATTTT
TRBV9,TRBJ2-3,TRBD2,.,CASSTHSGGGTDTQYF,TGTGCCAGCAGCACACATAGCGGGGGAGGCACAGATACGCAGTATTTT
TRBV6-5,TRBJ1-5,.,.,CASSYFGEQPQHF,TGTGCCAGCAGTTACTTCGGGGAACAGCCCCAGCATTTT
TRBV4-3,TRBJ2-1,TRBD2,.,CASGLAGGHYNEQFF,TGCGCCAGCGGACTAGCGGGGGGACACTACAATGAGCAGTTCTTC
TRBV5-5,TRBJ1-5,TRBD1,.,CASSLGPSGQGGMPQHF,TGTGCCAGCAGCTTGGGGCCTAGCGGACAGGGGGGGATGCCCCAGCATTTT
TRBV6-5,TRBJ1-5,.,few,CASSLTGTEQPQHF,TGTGCCAGCAGCCTAACAGGGACGGAGCAGCCCCAGCATTTT
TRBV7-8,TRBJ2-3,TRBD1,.,CASNPGTGGGDTQYF,TGTGCCAGCAACCCGGGGACAGGTGGGGGGGATACGCAGTATTTT
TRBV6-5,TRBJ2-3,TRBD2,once,CASSSYSGGVPDTQYF,TGTGCCAGCAGTTCGTATAGCGGGGGGGTACCAGATACGCAGTATTTT
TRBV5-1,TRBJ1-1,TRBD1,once,CASSLATGMAEAFF,TGCGCCAGCAGCTTGGCGACAGGGATGGCTGAAGCTTTCTTT
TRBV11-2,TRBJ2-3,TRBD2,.,CASSLETSEDTQYF,TGTGCCAGCAGCTTAGAGACTAGCGAAGATACGCAGTATTTT
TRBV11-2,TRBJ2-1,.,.,CASSLADNEQFF,TGTGCCAGCAGCTTAGCAGACAATGAGCAGTTCTTC
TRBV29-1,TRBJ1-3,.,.,CSVEDSRGRNTIYF,TGCAGCGTTGAAGATTCGCGGGGGAGAAACACCATATATTTT
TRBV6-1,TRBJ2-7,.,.,CASSEGGASTYEQYF,TGTGCCAGCAGTGAAGGGGGAGCCTCGACCTACGAGCAGTACTTC
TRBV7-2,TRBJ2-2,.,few,CASSLLQTRNTGELFF,TGTGCCAGCAGCTTATTACAGACCCGGAACACCGGGGAGCTGTTTTTT
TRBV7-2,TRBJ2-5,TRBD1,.,CASSSGTGRRGFQETQYF,TGTGCCAGCAGCTCCGGGACAGGGAGGAGGGGGTTCCAAGAGACCCAGTACTTC
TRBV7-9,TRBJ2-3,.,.,CASSRSVGVRRSDTQYF,TGTGCCAGCAGTCGTTCCGTCGGGGTCCGCAGGTCAGATACGCAGTATTTT
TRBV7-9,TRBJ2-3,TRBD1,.,CASSSRQGQFKDTQYF,TGTGCCAGCAGCTCCCGACAGGGGCAATTTAAGGATACGCAGTATTTT
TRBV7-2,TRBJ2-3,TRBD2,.,CASSADLAGTDTQYF,TGTGCCAGCAGTGCGGACTTAGCGGGGACAGATACGCAGTATTTT
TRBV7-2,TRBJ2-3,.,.,CASSPRTAWQYF,TGTGCCAGCAGCCCGAGGACTGCTTGGCAGTATTTT
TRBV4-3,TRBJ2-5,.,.,CASSQDLQETQYF,TGCGCCAGCAGCCAAGACCTCCAAGAGACCCAGTACTTC
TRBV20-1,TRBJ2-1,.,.,CSARDRGTPFF,TGCAGTGCTAGAGATCGCGGGACTCCGTTCTTC
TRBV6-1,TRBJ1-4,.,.,CASSEVVGGEEKLFF,TGTGCCAGCAGTGAAGTGGTAGGGGGTGAGGAAAAACTGTTTTTT
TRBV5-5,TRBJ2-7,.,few,CASSPDRSHEQYF,TGTGCCAGCAGCCCGGACAGAAGCCACGAGCAGTACTTC
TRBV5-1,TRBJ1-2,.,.,CASSLGATNYGYTF,TGCGCCAGCAGCTTGGGGGCCACTAACTATGGCTACACCTTC
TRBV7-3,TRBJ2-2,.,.,CASSLVGGAGTGELFF,TGTGCCAGCAGCTTAGTAGGGGGGGCCGGGACCGGGGAGCTGTTTTTT
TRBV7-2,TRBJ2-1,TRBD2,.,CASSLGSSGAKGNEQFF,TGTGCCAGCAGCTTAGGATCTAGCGGGGCGAAGGGCAATGAGCAGTTCTTC
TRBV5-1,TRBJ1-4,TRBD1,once,CASSLGATGGGEKLFF,TGCGCCAGCAGCTTGGGGGCCACAGGGGGCGGTGAAAAACTGTTTTTT
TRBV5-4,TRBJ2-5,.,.,CASSFGQRTETQYF,TGTGCCAGCAGCTTCGGACAGCGGACAGAGACCCAGTACTTC
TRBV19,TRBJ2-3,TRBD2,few,CASSTPSGVSTDTQYF,TGTGCCAGTAGTACCCCTAGCGGGGTTAGCACAGATACGCAGTATTTT
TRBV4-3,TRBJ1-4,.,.,CASSQGIGGGGEKLFF,TGCGCCAGCAGCCAAGGCATTGGGGGGGGAGGGGAAAAACTGTTTTTT